Listed here is a single T cell receptor (beta chain). Its antigen is not identified. This sample was taken from a study of cytomegalovirus exposure and HLA in healthy donors. Study observations and caveats: Rates of TCR association differed by HLA locus in a later analysis, with DRB1 highest and HLA-C lowest. Within an earlier analysis, most TCR beta V segments proved productive either about 90% or about 30% of the time.

PCR involved 60 Vbeta and 13 Jbeta primers. The table came from immunoSEQ multiplex PCR; TCRdb's copy has only in-frame clones and leaves some out. The sample has about 160,000 clones; roughly 80% are singletons. Regarding donors, all were healthy bone marrow donors. Though probably carrying unrecorded immune exposures, donors were nominally healthy at sampling. Sample: PBMCs. This sequence originates from a male donor in good health and CMV-seronegative.

The CDR3 region is CASSLAVSGNTIYF. The CDR3 DNA follows: TGTGCCAGCAGCTTGGCCGTCTCTGGAAACACCATATATTTT. The chain couples TRBV5-4 to TRBJ1-3; D is unresolved. Germline assignment: CDR1 SGHNT and CDR2 YYREEE (reference sequence). V was cut by 0 bases and J by 0 bases, with 4 bases left in between. The CDR3 is 14 amino acids.